The 20 T cell receptor beta chains in this list originate from one sample, sequenced in a study of OX40 agonist ivuxolimab in advanced cancers. Measured with immunoSEQ multiplex PCR; TCRdb has only the in-frame clones, and not every one. Of approximately 40,000 clones in the sample, about 83% were seen once. The sample here was CD4+ or CD8+ T cells sorted from blood, taken in a trial of the OX40 agonist ivuxolimab. These TCRs come from an adult with an advanced solid tumor such as melanoma, head and neck, liver or kidney cancer.

The J gene is TRBJ2-3, the V gene TRBV5-1; D not certain. This CDR3 region has 12 residues. Germline values: CDR1 SGHRS, CDR2 YFSETQ. V lost 2 bases and J 5 bases, leaving 6 bases between the germline ends. DNA of the CDR3: TGCGCCAGCAGCTTCAAAGGAGATACGCAGTATTTT. Translated, it gives CASSFKGDTQYF.

V is TRBV7-6 and J is TRBJ1-1; D ambiguous. The V and J ends lost 5 bases and 0 bases respectively, with 13 bases between them. Per germline, CDR1 SGHVS and CDR2 FNYEAQ. CDR3 length: 15 amino acids. The CDR3 region has the DNA TGTGCCAGCAGCCCAGGCGGTGGACTGAACACTGAAGCTTTCTTT. Residues: CASSPGGGLNTEAFF.

The chain employs TRBV28 and TRBJ2-7; D gene unclear. The CDR3 is 12 amino acids. CDR1 is MDHEN, CDR2 SYDVKM, per germline. V was clipped by 4 bases and J by 7 bases, with 11 bases between them. The CDR3 spells CASSSSGFEQYF. CDR3 DNA sequence: TGTGCCAGCAGTTCCTCGGGTTTTGAGCAGTACTTC.

The rearrangement joins TRBV5-1 to TRBJ2-5; no clear D gene. V was clipped by 0 bases and J by 3 bases, with 12 bases between them. Germline CDR1 and CDR2: SGHRS and YFSETQ. The CDR3 runs 15 residues. The CDR3 region is CASSLERVMEETQYF. DNA for the CDR3: TGCGCCAGCAGCTTGGAACGGGTAATGGAAGAGACCCAGTACTTC.

The sample holds many counts of this clone. The chain combines TRBV4-1 with TRBJ1-1; D uncertain. The CDR3 extends over 16 amino acids. The V end lost 0 bases, the J end lost 1 base, and 12 bases lay between the germline ends. Per the germline V gene, CDR1 is MGHRA and CDR2 is YSYEKL. The CDR3 region has the DNA TGCGCCAGCAGCCAAGATAATCAAGGCAGGAACACTGAAGCTTTCTTT. Protein: CASSQDNQGRNTEAFF.

The chain joins TRBV19 to TRBJ1-1, with D unclear. Between the trimmed V and J ends, which lost 3 bases and 4 bases, there was a span of 9 bases. CDR1 is LNHDA and CDR2 is SQIVND in the germline V gene (reference sequence). This CDR3 is built from 13 residues. CDR3 in DNA: TGTGCCAGTAGTATCAGGACGGTCACTGAAGCTTTCTTT. Protein: CASSIRTVTEAFF. The complete variable domain, with remaining parts taken from reference TRBV19 and TRBJ1-1, reads DGGITQSPKYLFRKEGQNVTLSCEQNLNHDAMYWYRQDPGQGLRLIYYSQIVNDFQKGDIAEGYSVSREKKESFPLTVTSAQKNPTAFYLCASSIRTVTEAFFGQGTRLTVV.

This chain joins TRBV19 and TRBJ1-2; the match to TRBD1 covers 7 bases. V shed 2 bases, J shed 6 bases, and the junction held 6 bases outside the gene matches. The CDR3 spans 14 residues. Germline assignment: CDR1 LNHDA and CDR2 SQIVND (reference sequence). CDR3 nucleotides: TGTGCCAGTAGTATATCAACACAGGGGCATGGCTACACCTTC. Its protein product is CASSISTQGHGYTF.

The chain joins TRBV5-4 to TRBJ2-3; 8 nucleotides match TRBD1. The CDR3 consists of 11 residues. The germline V gene encodes CDR1 SGHNT and CDR2 YYREEE (reference sequence). After removal of 4 bases from V and 11 bases from J, the junction contained 3 bases not matched to a gene. CDR3 loop: CASSQDREQYF. The CDR3 DNA sequence: TGTGCCAGCAGCCAGGACAGGGAGCAGTATTTT.

V and J are TRBV5-8 and TRBJ2-2, with 8 bases that match TRBD2. The trim removed 6 bases at V and 2 bases at J, leaving 9 bases unmatched. Germline loops: CDR1 SGHTS, CDR2 YDEGEE. The CDR3 is 16 amino acids. This chain's CDR3 is CASTSERGTNTGELFF. The CDR3 nucleotides read TGTGCCAGCACCTCAGAGCGGGGGACAAACACCGGGGAGCTGTTTTTT.

The rearrangement uses TRBV28 and TRBJ2-3; 7 bases are shared with TRBD1. Germline V lookup: CDR1 MDHEN, CDR2 SYDVKM. The CDR3 covers 15 residues. V dropped 3 bases and J dropped 0; count of bases not matched to a gene: 3. CDR3: CASSLVGQSTDTQYF. The CDR3 DNA sequence: TGTGCCAGCAGTTTGGTGGGACAGAGCACAGATACGCAGTATTTT.

This clone was seen more than once but under ten times. The rearrangement joins TRBV10-3 to TRBJ2-3, with 7 nucleotides matching TRBD2. The CDR3 is made up of 14 amino acids. Per germline, CDR1 ENHRY and CDR2 SYGVKD. The CDR3 protein is CALGGDSSTDTQYF. The CDR3 coding sequence is TGTGCTCTGGGGGGGGACTCCAGCACAGATACGCAGTATTTT.

The J gene is TRBJ2-1, the V gene TRBV4-2, with D uncertain. This CDR3 region has 12 residues. The V end was cut by 9 bases, the J end by 7 bases, with 13 bases between. Looked up from germline, CDR1 is LGHNA and CDR2 is YNFKEQ. The CDR3 region has the DNA TGTGCCAGTAGTATATTTGCGAATGAGCAGTTCTTC. Amino acid sequence: CASSIFANEQFF.

The chain is built from TRBV28 and TRBJ1-2; possible D gene TRBD1, 5 bases. The CDR3 is 14 residues long. Trimming stripped 6 bases from V and 0 bases from J, with 11 bases between. Germline CDR1 reads MDHEN; CDR2 reads SYDVKM. The CDR3 loop is CASSGADSNYGYTF. The CDR3, as DNA: TGTGCCAGCAGCGGGGCGGATTCTAACTATGGCTACACCTTC.

The genes are TRBV28 and TRBJ2-1, with 11 bases identical to TRBD2. With 6 bases clipped from V and 8 bases from J, the junction kept 6 bases outside the gene matches. CDR3 length: 14 amino acids. CDR1 is MDHEN and CDR2 is SYDVKM in the germline V gene. In DNA form, the CDR3 reads TGTGCCAGCAGACCCACTAGCGGGAGCTATGAGCAGTTCTTC. This sequence encodes CASRPTSGSYEQFF.

This chain uses TRBV6-5 with TRBJ2-3; unclear D gene. This CDR3 has 15 amino acids. Trimming removed 4 bases from V and 3 bases from J, with 14 bases in between. Looked up from germline, CDR1 is MNHEY and CDR2 is SVGAGI. The CDR3 nucleotides are TGTGCCAGCAGTTCCAACACACACTTTACAGATACGCAGTATTTT. The encoded protein is CASSSNTHFTDTQYF.

V gene TRBV30 combines with J gene TRBJ1-2; 7 bases fit TRBD1. The CDR3 has 14 amino acids. Germline V gene data show CDR1 as GTSNPN and CDR2 as SVGIG (reference sequence). V gave up 1 base and J gave up 6 bases; unmatched junction bases: 8. CDR3 coding DNA: TGTGCCTGGAGTGCACTACAGGGGAGCGATGGCTACACCTTC. Translation gives CAWSALQGSDGYTF. Full variable domain (missing parts from reference TRBV30 and TRBJ1-2): SQTIHQWPATLVQPVGSPLSLECTVEGTSNPNLYWYRQAAGRGLQLLFYSVGIGQISSEVPQNLSASRPQDRQFILSSKKLLLSDSGFYLCAWSALQGSDGYTFGSGTRLTVV.

The chain is built from TRBV11-2 and TRBJ2-7, with unresolved D. Trimming pared 7 bases from V and 1 base from J, leaving 11 bases between. Germline V gene sequence: CDR1 SGHAT, CDR2 FQNNGV. The CDR3 runs to 13 residues. CDR3: CASMPWRSYEQYF. The CDR3 DNA reads TGTGCCAGCATGCCCTGGCGTTCCTACGAGCAGTACTTC.

V gene TRBV6-1 combines with J gene TRBJ2-7; D is ambiguous. The V end lost 1 base, the J end lost 6 bases, and 16 bases lay between the germline ends. CDR3 length: 15 residues. The germline CDR1 and CDR2 sequences are MNHNS and SASEGT. The CDR3 sequence: CASSEVLGPSAEQYF. The CDR3 DNA is TGTGCCAGCAGTGAAGTATTAGGACCGAGTGCCGAGCAGTACTTC.

This sequence joins TRBV28 and TRBJ2-3; D remains unclear. This CDR3 has 13 amino acids. In germline, CDR1 is MDHEN, CDR2 SYDVKM. V lost 3 bases to trimming and J lost 3 bases, with 7 bases between them. CDR3 coding DNA: TGTGCCAGCAGTTTTAGGGCGACAGATACGCAGTATTTT. Its translation is CASSFRATDTQYF.

This clone appeared a single time. This chain links TRBV9 with TRBJ2-1; the D gene is possibly TRBD1 (6 bases). The germline gives CDR1 SGDLS, CDR2 YYNGEE. This CDR3 comprises 15 residues. V lost 0 bases and J lost 1, with 8 bases in between. CDR3: CASSVGGGSYNEQFF. The CDR3 bases are TGTGCCAGCAGCGTAGGAGGGGGTTCCTACAATGAGCAGTTCTTC.